This T cell receptor beta chain comes out of a study of neurological immune-mediated disorders. Study-level findings and limits: The greatest TCR clonal expansion occurred in HTLV-1-associated myelopathy and the least in multiple sclerosis, which fell below healthy controls. No sharing of CDR3 amino acid sequences was observed among expanded clones across subjects, suggesting private repertoires in all groups.

In this sample, this clonotype turned up many times. Its antigen is unknown. The CDR3 has 15 residues. Germline CDR1 and CDR2: SGHRS and YFSETQ. V gave up 7 bases and J gave up 1 base, with 12 bases separating them. cDNA synthesis was performed by 5'RACE with 10-nucleotide random UMIs. In TCRdb, the 5' RACE reads were re-called with MiXCR into one record per CDR3 protein. In the table there are about 50,000 distinct CDR3 sequences, 9% to 12% of which are singletons. This TCR was recovered from a man between 65 and 85 years old with HTLV-1-associated myelopathy (HAM/TSP). J is TRBJ2-6 and V is TRBV5-1; D gene unclear. The sequencing input was PBMCs. Here the CDR3 reads CASRLVGSGANVLTF. The CDR3 DNA reads as TGCGCCAGCCGATTGGTGGGGTCTGGGGCCAACGTCCTGACTTTC.